The clone carrying this T cell receptor (beta chain) was found a few times. The data belong to a study of blood T cell repertoires in COVID-19. At the level of the study: The samples span acute and convalescent COVID-19 from the United States, Italy and Spain.

Data came from immunoSEQ multiplex PCR; TCRdb stores just in-frame clones and leaves some out. Among roughly 250,000 clones, around 88% were seen once, and the ten largest hold just under 9%. Germline V gives CDR1 MNHNS, CDR2 SASEGT. The trim removed 2 bases at V and 1 base at J, leaving 7 bases unmatched. The length of the CDR3 is 16 residues. The participants were between roughly 18 and 89 years old and came from 24 US areas. This TCR was sampled from a man between 40 and 49 years old who had recovered from COVID-19. The source material was PBMCs or T cells enriched from blood (not recorded which). The chain is built from TRBV6-1 and TRBJ1-1, with 7 bases matching TRBD1. DNA of the CDR3: TGTGCCAGCAGTGAACAGGGACAGCCCAGGAACACTGAAGCTTTCTTT. It is translated as CASSEQGQPRNTEAFF.